This record concerns one TCR beta chain sequence. This entry is derived from a study of human T cells and chemical hapten exposure. The CDR3 spans 14 residues. V was shortened by 0 bases and J by 8 bases, with 12 bases between the two germline ends. Germline-derived CDR1 and CDR2 are SGHKS and YYEKEE (reference sequence). Noted time point: patch test 3, about 24 weeks after DPC sensitization. Stated treatment: therapeutic diphenylcyclopropenone sensitization with weekly scalp DPC. One entry per CDR3 protein, called by TCRdb with MiXCR from the RACE reads. The sample includes around 130,000 distinct CDR3 sequences, about 10% of them seen just once.

Here the sequenced sample was whole blood, taken in connection with sensitization to the hapten diphenylcyclopropenone (DPC). The chain is built from TRBV5-5 and TRBJ2-1; D may correspond to TRBD1 or TRBD2 (5 bases each). This TCR was recovered from a woman in her fifties or sixties with alopecia areata. Some clones in this sample may be carry-over from other donors' samples. The CDR3 is CASSLEGPRDEQFF. The CDR3 bases are TGTGCCAGCAGCTTGGAGGGACCCCGAGATGAGCAGTTCTTC.